This is a list of T cell receptor beta chains from one sample in a study of identical twins. TCRdb analysed the 5' RACE reads with MiXCR anew, one entry per CDR3 protein. The table records some 440,000 distinct CDR3 sequences, 20% to 30% of them present only once. These sequences were also reported in another study, on T cells expressing NK-cell markers.

Sequencing was performed on CD4+ T cells sorted from blood. These receptors all stem from a woman between 18 and 29 years old in good health. The CDR3 runs from the conserved cysteine through the conserved F or W. A D gene is named only where the DNA matches it firmly. Only some rows state a clone size, as once, few, many or a class for expanded clones.

CDR3nt	CDR3aa	d_gene	abundance	v_gene	j_gene
TGCGCCAGCAGCCAACTCGACAGGGGGAATGAGCAGTTCTTC	CASSQLDRGNEQFF	TRBD1	few	TRBV4-3	TRBJ2-1
TGCAGCGCCGGCGGGGGGACGTCCTACGAGCAGTACTTC	CSAGGGTSYEQYF	TRBD2	few	TRBV29-1	TRBJ2-7
TGTGCCAGCAGCCCCGCAAGCGGTAACTCCTACGAGCAGTACTTC	CASSPASGNSYEQYF	-	-	TRBV7-9	TRBJ2-7
TGCAGTGCTAGATCGGGGGGGCCAACAGATACGCAGTATTTT	CSARSGGPTDTQYF	TRBD2	-	TRBV20-1	TRBJ2-3
TGTGCCAGCAGCGAACGCCCCGAGGGCTACGAGCAGTACTTC	CASSERPEGYEQYF	-	-	TRBV7-2	TRBJ2-7
TGCAGTGCTAGCATAGCGGGGGGCCCCAAGACCCAGTACTTC	CSASIAGGPKTQYF	TRBD2	few	TRBV20-1	TRBJ2-5
TGTGCCAGCAGCTTGGGGAGTCCTCAAAAACTGTTTTTT	CASSLGSPQKLFF	-	few	TRBV7-2	TRBJ1-4
TGCGCCAGCAGTGCTCTGTCAGGCAACCAGTTCTTC	CASSALSGNQFF	-	-	TRBV10-1	TRBJ2-1
TGTGCCAGCAGTAGGACGGTACCAGATACGCAGTATTTT	CASSRTVPDTQYF	-	few	TRBV6-2/TRBV6-3	TRBJ2-3
TGTGCCAGCAGGTTCTCCACTGGGGGGGATCAGACCCAGTACTTC	CASRFSTGGDQTQYF	TRBD2	-	TRBV11-3	TRBJ2-5
TGTGCCAGCAGTACCGTCGGGAGCTACGAGCAGTACTTC	CASSTVGSYEQYF	-	-	TRBV6-1	TRBJ2-7
TGCAGTGCTAGACAGGGGGGTAGCTCCTACGAGCAGTACTTC	CSARQGGSSYEQYF	-	few	TRBV20-1	TRBJ2-7
TGCAGCGTTGAAGTTCCCGGCCTCAGGAGTGAGCAGTACTTC	CSVEVPGLRSEQYF	-	many	TRBV29-1	TRBJ2-7
TGCAGCGTTGCTGCGGCGGGAGGGCCCGGAGAGACCCAGTACTTC	CSVAAAGGPGETQYF	TRBD2	-	TRBV29-1	TRBJ2-5
TGTGCCAGCAGTTTAGCCCTCCCTGGAGGCACCGGGGAGCTGTTTTTT	CASSLALPGGTGELFF	-	few	TRBV27	TRBJ2-2
TGTGCCAGCAGCGCGTTGGACAGGACGGGCACTGAAGCTTTCTTT	CASSALDRTGTEAFF	TRBD1	-	TRBV7-9	TRBJ1-1
TGCAGTGCCGCGCCCCCGGGTTCTCAGGGGACTGAAGCTTTCTTT	CSAAPPGSQGTEAFF	-	-	TRBV20-1	TRBJ1-1
TGCGCCAGCAGCGACCGGGGAAGTGGAGAGACCCAGTACTTC	CASSDRGSGETQYF	-	-	TRBV5-1	TRBJ2-5
TGTGCCAGCAGCGTAGGGGGGAGGGCCTCGAGCAATGAGCAGTTCTTC	CASSVGGRASSNEQFF	TRBD2	-	TRBV9	TRBJ2-1
TGTGCCAGCAGCCAAGAAGCACGGGCAACTAATGAAAAACTGTTTTTT	CASSQEARATNEKLFF	-	-	TRBV14	TRBJ1-4
TGTGCCAGCAGTCCCTTTCCGGGGGGAACCCAAGAGACCCAGTACTTC	CASSPFPGGTQETQYF	TRBD2	-	TRBV12-3/TRBV12-4	TRBJ2-5
TGTGCCAGCAGTTTCACCCCTAACACCGGGGAGCTGTTTTTT	CASSFTPNTGELFF	-	-	TRBV12-3/TRBV12-4	TRBJ2-2
TGTGCCAGCAGTCCCTCGGGTGGGGCAAATAGCGGGAACATTCAGTACTTC	CASSPSGGANSGNIQYF	TRBD2	few	TRBV6-5	TRBJ2-4
TGTGCCATCAGCAATCTAGCGGGGGCCAACAATGAGCAGTTCTTC	CAISNLAGANNEQFF	TRBD2	-	TRBV10-3	TRBJ2-1
TGTGCCAGCAGCGTGGGACAGGGGCTGGACGAGCAGTACTTC	CASSVGQGLDEQYF	TRBD1	-	TRBV9	TRBJ2-7
TGTGCCACCAGTGTCGGTGGGGGAGGGCCCTCGGAGACCCAGTACTTC	CATSVGGGGPSETQYF	TRBD2	-	TRBV24-1	TRBJ2-5
TGTGCCAGCAGCACCTACGACGGTAGCGGTCCCTACGAGCAGTACTTC	CASSTYDGSGPYEQYF	-	few	TRBV9	TRBJ2-7
TGTGCCAGCTCACCACCGGAAAGGGGGCTTGGCTACACCTTC	CASSPPERGLGYTF	TRBD1	-	TRBV18	TRBJ1-2
TGTGCCACCAACCGGGACTTCTTCACAGATACGCAGTATTTT	CATNRDFFTDTQYF	-	-	TRBV7-9	TRBJ2-3
TGTGCCATCAGTTCCAGCTTACCCGCTAACTACGAGCAGTACTTC	CAISSSLPANYEQYF	-	few	TRBV10-3	TRBJ2-7
TGTGCCAGCAGCTTGGCGGGGGACAGGCGGTCGGAGACCCAGTACTTC	CASSLAGDRRSETQYF	TRBD1	few	TRBV5-5	TRBJ2-5
TGTGCCAGCAGTACAGGCCAGATTAATCAGCCCCAGCATTTT	CASSTGQINQPQHF	-	few	TRBV12-3/TRBV12-4	TRBJ1-5
TGTGCCAGCAGTCAACCCTCCAGCGGGGGGATTTACGAGCAGTACTTC	CASSQPSSGGIYEQYF	TRBD2	-	TRBV7-2	TRBJ2-7
TGCGCTTATCATCGCCCTAGACAGCGATTCTTCTCTGGGGCCAACGTCCTGACTTTC	CAYHRPRQRFFSGANVLTF	-	few	TRBV10-1	TRBJ2-6
TGTGCCAGCAGCAGAAACAGGGGCGGGAGAGAGACCCAGTACTTC	CASSRNRGGRETQYF	-	few	TRBV7-9	TRBJ2-5
TGTGCCAGCAGCTTAGGCGGGGGGCTAGCCCTCCACTTT	CASSLGGGLALHF	-	-	TRBV7-3	TRBJ1-6
TGCAGTGCCCAGGGGGGCACAGATACGCAGTATTTT	CSAQGGTDTQYF	TRBD1	many	TRBV20-1	TRBJ2-3
TGTGCCAGCAGTTTCGTAGAGTATAATTCACCCCTCCACTTT	CASSFVEYNSPLHF	-	-	TRBV28	TRBJ1-6
TGTGCCAGCTCAACACTACAGGCACGCTACACCTTC	CASSTLQARYTF	-	few	TRBV18	TRBJ1-2
TGTGCCAGCAGCGGAAGACACGGGGGGGTGGGAGAGACCCAGTACTTC	CASSGRHGGVGETQYF	TRBD2	-	TRBV9	TRBJ2-5
TGCAGCGTTGAGATAAGCAACACTGAAGCTTTCTTT	CSVEISNTEAFF	-	few	TRBV29-1	TRBJ1-1
TGCAGTGTAGGGGACTTAGACTACAATGAGCAGTTCTTC	CSVGDLDYNEQFF	-	few	TRBV20-1	TRBJ2-1
TGTGCCAGCAGCTTACTGGTTCAGGCTCCCAAAGACTATGGCTACACCTTC	CASSLLVQAPKDYGYTF	-	few	TRBV7-8	TRBJ1-2
TGCAGTGCTAGAGATCTCCAGGACGGGGCGGGTTTCTTT	CSARDLQDGAGFF	-	few	TRBV20-1	TRBJ1-1
TGTGCCAGCAGTGAAAAGGATACCGGGGAGCTGTTTTTT	CASSEKDTGELFF	-	-	TRBV6-4	TRBJ2-2
TGCAGCGTTGAAGCACTCTTCTACAATGAGCAGTTCTTC	CSVEALFYNEQFF	-	-	TRBV29-1	TRBJ2-1
TGTGCCAGCACCTTGATGGGACTAGCGGGGAACAATGAGCAGTTCTTC	CASTLMGLAGNNEQFF	TRBD2	few	TRBV11-1	TRBJ2-1
TGTGCCAGCAGTGCCACAGGGGGTCCTCGGACCCAGTACTTC	CASSATGGPRTQYF	TRBD1	-	TRBV12-3/TRBV12-4	TRBJ2-5
TGTGCCAGCAGCCCCAATAGTCTTGGCAAAGAGACCCAGTACTTC	CASSPNSLGKETQYF	-	-	TRBV7-9	TRBJ2-5
TGTGCCAGCAGCGTAGGGTTTGAAGCTTTCTTT	CASSVGFEAFF	-	-	TRBV7-2	TRBJ1-1
TGTGCCAGCTTCCCCAGGGGGGATTTCTACGAGCAGTACTTC	CASFPRGDFYEQYF	-	few	TRBV6-1	TRBJ2-7